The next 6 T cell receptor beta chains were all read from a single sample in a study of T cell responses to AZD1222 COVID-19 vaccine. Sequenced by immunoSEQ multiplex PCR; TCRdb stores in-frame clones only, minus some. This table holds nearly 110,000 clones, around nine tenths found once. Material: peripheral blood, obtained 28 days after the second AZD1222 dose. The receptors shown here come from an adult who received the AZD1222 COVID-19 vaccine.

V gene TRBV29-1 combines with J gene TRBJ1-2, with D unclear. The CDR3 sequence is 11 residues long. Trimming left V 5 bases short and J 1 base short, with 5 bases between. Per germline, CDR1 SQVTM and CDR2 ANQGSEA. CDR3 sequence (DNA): TGCAGCGTTTCAGTTAACTATGGCTACACCTTC. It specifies CSVSVNYGYTF.

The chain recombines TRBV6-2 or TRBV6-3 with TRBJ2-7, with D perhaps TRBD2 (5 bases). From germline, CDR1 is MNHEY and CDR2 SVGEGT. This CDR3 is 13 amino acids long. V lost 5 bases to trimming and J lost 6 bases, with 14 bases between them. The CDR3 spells CASSHGSGGEQYF. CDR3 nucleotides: TGTGCCAGCAGTCATGGCAGCGGAGGCGAGCAGTACTTC.

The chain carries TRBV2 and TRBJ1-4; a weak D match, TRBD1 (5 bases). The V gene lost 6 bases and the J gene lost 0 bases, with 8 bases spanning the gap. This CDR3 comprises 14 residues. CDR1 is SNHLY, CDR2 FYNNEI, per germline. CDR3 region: CASRVTATNEKLFF. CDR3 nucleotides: TGTGCCAGCAGGGTGACAGCAACTAATGAAAAACTGTTTTTT.

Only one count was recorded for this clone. The CDR3 reads CASSLGGNTIYF. The CDR3 DNA reads as TGTGCCAGCAGCTTAGGGGGAAACACCATATATTTT. The rearrangement uses TRBV7-9 and TRBJ1-3; D is uncertain. V lost 1 base, J lost 4 bases, and 2 bases lay in between. Germline loops: CDR1 SEHNR, CDR2 FQNEAQ (reference sequence). The CDR3 is made up of 12 amino acids.

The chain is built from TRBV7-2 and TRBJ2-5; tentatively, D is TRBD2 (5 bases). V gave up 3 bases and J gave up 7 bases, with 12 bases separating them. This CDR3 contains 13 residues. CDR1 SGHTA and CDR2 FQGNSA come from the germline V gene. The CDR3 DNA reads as TGTGCCAGCAGCTTGGCTACTGAGGGGACCCAGTACTTC. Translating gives CASSLATEGTQYF.

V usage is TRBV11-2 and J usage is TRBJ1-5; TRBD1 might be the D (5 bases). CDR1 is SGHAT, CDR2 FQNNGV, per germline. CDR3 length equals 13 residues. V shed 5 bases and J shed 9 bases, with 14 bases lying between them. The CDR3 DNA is TGTGCCAGCAGCACGACCTTTGGGGGGCCCCAGCATTTT. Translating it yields CASSTTFGGPQHF.